Presented here are 16 T cell receptor beta chains from one specimen sequenced in a study of T cell responses to AZD1222 COVID-19 vaccine. Method: immunoSEQ multiplex PCR; TCRdb's copy keeps in-frame clones and lacks some. This table has under 150,000 clones, 85% to 95% appearing once. This sample comprised peripheral blood, obtained on day 0 of AZD1222 vaccination. The source of these receptors is an adult in good health.

The rearrangement joins TRBV10-3 to TRBJ2-7, with a weak D call TRBD1 (5 bases). The V and J ends lost 0 bases and 6 bases respectively, with 15 bases between them. Per the germline V gene, CDR1 is ENHRY and CDR2 is SYGVKD. The CDR3 loop spans 15 amino acids. The CDR3 region has the DNA TGTGCCATCAGTGAGTCAATGTCCAGGGTAGGCGAGCAGTACTTC. Amino acid sequence: CAISESMSRVGEQYF.

The gene calls are TRBV2 and TRBJ1-1, with D perhaps TRBD1 (6 bases). The V and J ends lost 6 bases and 0 bases respectively, with 17 bases between them. Germline CDR1 reads SNHLY; CDR2 reads FYNNEI. This CDR3 has 16 amino acids. CDR3 region: CASSVNRAGVNTEAFF. CDR3 coding DNA: TGTGCCAGCAGCGTAAACAGGGCCGGGGTGAACACTGAAGCTTTCTTT.

The chain carries TRBV19 and TRBJ2-7; 9 nucleotides agree with TRBD2. Germline CDR1 reads LNHDA; CDR2 reads SQIVND (reference sequence). The CDR3 is 14 residues long. With V trimmed by 4 bases and J by 2 bases, 3 bases remained unmatched. CDR3 loop: CASSRAGGTYEQYF. CDR3 DNA: TGTGCCAGTAGTAGGGCGGGAGGGACCTACGAGCAGTACTTC.

The chain is built from TRBV6-2 or TRBV6-3 and TRBJ1-1; 9 positions agree with TRBD1. Per the germline V gene, CDR1 is MNHEY and CDR2 is SVGEGT. CDR3 size: 17 residues. V lost 2 bases to trimming and J lost 3 bases; unmatched junction nucleotides: 10. CDR3 residues: CASSYGTGSKSYTEAFF. CDR3 nucleotide sequence: TGTGCCAGCAGTTACGGGACAGGGTCGAAATCGTACACTGAAGCTTTCTTT.

This sequence joins TRBV6-1 and TRBJ2-7; possible D gene TRBD1, 5 bases. This CDR3 has 15 amino acids. Trimming removed 0 bases from V and 1 base from J, with 10 bases in between. Germline V gene lookup returns CDR1 MNHNS and CDR2 SASEGT. This chain's CDR3 is CASSEAPGYSYEQYF. The CDR3 DNA reads as TGTGCCAGCAGTGAAGCTCCAGGGTATTCCTACGAGCAGTACTTC.

This chain joins TRBV6-5 and TRBJ1-6; D is undetermined. The V gene lost 6 bases and the J gene lost 0 bases, with 6 bases spanning the gap. Germline V gene sequence: CDR1 MNHEY, CDR2 SVGAGI. CDR3 length: 14 amino acids. Written as DNA, the CDR3 is TGTGCCAGCAGGGCGAGCTCCTATAATTCACCCCTCCACTTT. Translating it yields CASRASSYNSPLHF.

This chain connects TRBV6-5 to TRBJ1-2, with D unclear. The germline V and J ends were trimmed by 8 bases and 6 bases, with 16 bases remaining between them. In germline, CDR1 is MNHEY, CDR2 SVGAGI. The CDR3 sequence is 13 residues long. The CDR3 DNA follows: TGTGCCAGCGGTCCGCCCCTTTGGGATGGCTACACCTTC. Its protein product is CASGPPLWDGYTF.

This clone was counted between two and nine times. This chain connects TRBV2 to TRBJ1-4; tentative D call: TRBD1 (6 bases). Trimming took off 7 bases at V and 5 bases at J, with 11 bases between the two ends. This CDR3 is 13 amino acids long. Germline CDR1 reads SNHLY; CDR2 reads FYNNEI. CDR3 sequence (DNA): TGTGCCAGCACCCGACAGGAGAATGAAAAACTGTTTTTT. Translated: CASTRQENEKLFF.

This chain uses TRBV4-3 with TRBJ1-1; TRBD1 matches at 12 bases. Germline values: CDR1 LGHNA, CDR2 YSLEER. The length of the CDR3 is 18 residues. Unmatched junction bases numbered 11, after V lost 1 base and J lost 5 bases. The CDR3: CASSQAPPGQGARTEAFF. CDR3 DNA: TGCGCCAGCAGCCAAGCCCCCCCGGGACAGGGGGCGCGGACTGAAGCTTTCTTT.

The J gene is TRBJ2-6, the V gene TRBV18; possibly TRBD1 for D (5 bases). Germline CDR1 and CDR2: KGHSH and LQKENI. Trimming left V 0 bases short and J 4 bases short, with 10 bases between. This CDR3 comprises 16 residues. CDR3 sequence (DNA): TGTGCCAGCTCACCACCCCAGGGCGCGGGGGCCAACGTCCTGACTTTC. Protein: CASSPPQGAGANVLTF.

V and J are TRBV12-3 or TRBV12-4 and TRBJ1-2, with D possibly being TRBD1 (6 bases). The CDR3 extends over 13 amino acids. V was cut by 6 bases and J by 2 bases, with 10 bases left in between. CDR3 amino acids: CASRITGNYGYTF. CDR3 coding DNA: TGTGCCAGCAGGATAACAGGGAACTATGGCTACACCTTC.

This sequence joins TRBV29-1 and TRBJ2-3, with 9 bases aligning to TRBD2. CDR3 length: 14 residues. V was pared by 4 bases and J by 2 bases, with 4 bases of the junction left unmatched. CDR1 and CDR2 (germline): SQVTM, ANQGSEA. The CDR3 sequence is CSVVLAGLTDTQYF. CDR3 bases: TGCAGCGTTGTTCTAGCGGGACTCACAGATACGCAGTATTTT.

A few counts support this clone. This chain uses TRBV28 with TRBJ1-2; unclear D gene. V was clipped by 3 bases and J by 4 bases, with 15 bases between them. This CDR3 spans 15 amino acids. Germline CDR1 is MDHEN and CDR2 is SYDVKM. The CDR3 DNA reads as TGTGCCAGCAGTTTTGTCCCCCTTAGCGGCTATGGCTACACCTTC. Its translation: CASSFVPLSGYGYTF.

The count of this clone is one. The rearrangement uses TRBV5-4 and TRBJ2-3, with D perhaps TRBD1 (6 bases). The V end lost 6 bases, the J end lost 2 bases, and 13 bases lay between the germline ends. The CDR3 totals 14 residues. Germline CDR1 and CDR2: SGHNT and YYREEE (reference sequence). This chain's CDR3 is CASTAQGYTDTQYF. The CDR3 DNA follows: TGTGCCAGCACCGCGCAGGGGTACACAGATACGCAGTATTTT.

CDR3 sequence reads: CASRRDRGNEKLFF. The CDR3 DNA follows: TGTGCCAGCAGGAGGGACAGGGGGAATGAAAAACTGTTTTTT. The chain combines TRBV28 with TRBJ1-4, with TRBD1 identical over 11 bases. Germline values: CDR1 MDHEN, CDR2 SYDVKM. After removal of 6 bases from V and 5 bases from J, the junction contained 2 bases not matched to a gene. The CDR3 runs 14 residues.

V is TRBV29-1 and J is TRBJ1-4; D unclear. V lost 7 bases and J lost 5, with 11 bases in between. The germline CDR1 and CDR2 sequences are SQVTM and ANQGSEA. This CDR3 spans 12 amino acids. This CDR3 is CSAGRINEKLFF. The CDR3, as DNA: TGCAGCGCCGGGAGAATCAATGAAAAACTGTTTTTT.